This T cell receptor beta chain was recorded in a study of brain T cells in children with intractable seizures (dated by TCRdb to the early 2020s). About the study as a whole: Resected brain tissue from some 53 pediatric epilepsy surgery cases was initially screened for immune gene transcripts with a NanoString immunology panel. Among the roughly 12 selected surgery cases, pre-surgery blood was additionally sequenced for eight, leaving four cases with brain tissue only.

The immunoSEQ assay was applied to genomic DNA to generate the TCR beta chain sequences. Processing in the source paper ran as follows. CDR3 sequences that did not begin with the conserved framework cysteine at position 104 were removed by hand. To get clonality, the normalized Shannon's Diversity Index was subtracted from one, giving values from 0 (maximal diversity) to 1 (oligoclonal). Chi-squared comparison-of-proportions tests were used to check whether the frequency of the same CDR3 differed between samples, for example brain versus blood. Public clonotypes were found through immuneACCESS searches, while the VDJdb browser was used to judge similarity to known antiviral clonotypes. Imported from immuneACCESS, the table was reduced by TCRdb to in-frame sequences with V and J called. These copies leave out some clones; in studies compared against another copy, an unresolved V gene accounts for under half, and the cause of the remainder is not known. V and J calls and clone size are copied from that table; D and trimming were computed from the DNA. This sample holds about 340,000 clones; about 94% were observed only once. The top ten constitute 5% to 7% of the sample.

On this clone: This receptor's antigen is unknown. No per-base quality is available; no much larger clone lies one base away.

The investigation overall reported the following: Viral specificity was inferred only from CDR3 sequence similarity, and patients' HCMV serostatus was unknown. Because sequencing depth differed between pre- and post-surgery blood, the absence of clones from the pre-surgery sample may reflect undersampling.

The time point label, read with the paper, signifies: blood from clinic visit 5 months post-surgery; TSC patient then seizure free. The surgery cases that showed the highest brain T cell transcript signatures were chosen for TCR beta chain sequencing of brain tissue, and of blood when it was available. Prior to surgery, the patients had been treated with at least one anti-epileptic drug. The TCR-sequenced patients were children whose drug-resistant epilepsy was caused by tuberous sclerosis complex, focal cortical dysplasia, Rasmussen encephalitis or hemimegalencephaly. Bulk genomic DNA was extracted from unsorted brain tissue and whole blood with the Monarch genomic DNA purification kit. V and J are truncated by 8 bases and 0 bases respectively, leaving an intervening sequence of 9 bases. Reading from cysteine to phenylalanine, the CDR3 counts 13 amino acids. The only DNA kept is the CDR3, 39 bases in frame from the first base. CDR1 and CDR2, per the germline V gene, are SGHDT and YYEEEE.

The specimen was peripheral blood, collected more than 4 months after surgery. The TCR sequence derives from a boy less than two years old with tuberous sclerosis and intractable seizures. In this chain, TRBV5-6 is recombined with TRBJ2-1, and the D gene may be TRBD1, 6 bases matching. In nucleotides, the sequence is TGTGCCAGTGGGACACCCTCCTACAATGAGCAGTTCTTC. The resulting protein is CASGTPSYNEQFF. When the CDR3 is completed using the reference TRBV5-6 and TRBJ2-1 genes on either side, the full variable domain is DAGVTQSPTHLIKTRGQQVTLRCSPKSGHDTVSWYQQALGQGPQFIFQYYEEEERQRGNFPDRFSGHQFPNYSSELNVNALLLGDSALYLCASGTPSYNEQFFGPGTRLTVL.